This T cell receptor beta chain was captured in a study of identical twins. TCRdb redid the calling of the 5' RACE reads with MiXCR, one entry per CDR3 protein. The table lists about 220,000 distinct CDR3 sequences, 7.5% of them singletons. This clonotype was observed a few times. What it binds is unknown. Germline assignment: CDR1 SGHNT and CDR2 YENEEA. V was clipped by 1 base and J by 1 base; unmatched bases: 1. The CDR3 runs 15 residues. General study results and limits: The more abundant beta clonotypes in cord blood had fewer insertions, and memory repertoires did not show this. One should note that invariant MAIT and iNKT cells could partly confound zero-insertion analyses.

This sample also appeared in a second study, on yellow fever vaccine responses in identical twins.

Specimen: memory (CD45RO+) T cells sorted from blood. This TCR came from a woman in her late teens or twenties in good health. The rearrangement joins TRBV11-3 to TRBJ2-1; 7 bases are shared with TRBD1. The DNA for the CDR3 is TGTGCCAGCAGCTTAGGGGGACAGTCCTACAATGAGCAGTTCTTC. It yields the protein CASSLGGQSYNEQFF.